The entry that follows covers one T cell receptor (beta chain) sequence. The antigen is undetermined. The CDR3 contains 15 residues. Germline CDR1 is SNHLY and CDR2 is FYNNEI. V was cut by 6 bases and J by 0 bases, with 12 bases left in between. This sample is part of a study of shared clonotypes between healthy human individuals. Study-wide points: Donor scarcity curtailed the genetic and exposure-history diversity represented herein. Clonotypes not shared had lower generation probabilities than those common to all four donors.

Naive CD8 cells were CD45RO-negative, positively selected for CCR7, excluding terminally differentiated effector memory CD45RA+ cells. Assay runs were performed at deep level. Assay: immunoSEQ multiplex PCR; the TCRdb copy retains only in-frame clones and omits some. This sample has roughly 2,000,000 clones; around 93% occur once, and the top ten carry about 1.7%. This clonotype originated in a man aged 18 to 30 in good health. Some clones in this sample may be carry-over from other donors' samples. Sequenced material: naive CD8+ T cells from PBMCs. V is TRBV2 and J is TRBJ1-5, with unresolved D. The DNA of the CDR3 is TGTGCCAGCAGCGCGGAAAGTTATAGCAATCAGCCCCAGCATTTT. Its translation: CASSAESYSNQPQHF. Supplemented by reference TRBV2 and TRBJ1-5, the full variable domain reads EPEVTQTPSHQVTQMGQEVILRCVPISNHLYFYWYRQILGQKVEFLVSFYNNEISEKSEIFDDQFSVERPDGSNFTLKIRSTKLEDSAMYFCASSAESYSNQPQHFGDGTRLSIL.